Listed below are T cell receptor beta chains from one sample, sequenced in a study of blood T cells in healthy people across ages. A single record per CDR3 protein comes from TCRdb applying MiXCR to the 5' RACE reads. The sample contains about 1.4 million distinct CDR3 sequences, roughly 64% of which appear only once. Sequences were obtained from blood. The receptors derive from a man younger than 30 in good health. The CDR3 runs from the conserved cysteine through the conserved F or W. The D gene is left open where the match is weak. Expanded clones get a size class; other rows say once, few or many, or leave the size out.

clone_size j_call v_call d_call cdr3_aa cdr3_nt
- TRBJ2-1 TRBV3-1 TRBD2 CASSQGGAGGPNEQFF TGTGCCAGCAGCCAAGGGGGAGCGGGAGGGCCCAATGAGCAGTTCTTC
few TRBJ2-3 TRBV2 TRBD1 CASNLQGITDTQYF TGTGCCAGCAACCTACAGGGGATCACAGATACGCAGTATTTT
- TRBJ2-3 TRBV12-3/TRBV12-4 TRBD1 CASSNTGQGVDTQYF TGTGCCAGCAGCAATACGGGACAGGGAGTAGATACGCAGTATTTT
few TRBJ2-3 TRBV2 - CASSILGGGTDTQYF TGTGCCAGCAGTATCCTGGGCGGGGGCACAGATACGCAGTATTTT
- TRBJ2-3 TRBV7-6 TRBD2 CASSFPIPSGSTDTQYF TGTGCCAGCAGCTTCCCAATTCCTAGCGGGAGCACAGATACGCAGTATTTT
- TRBJ2-1 TRBV11-2 - CASRRTINNEQFF TGTGCCAGCAGACGGACCATAAACAATGAGCAGTTCTTC
few TRBJ2-7 TRBV7-2 - CASSPRVGTHTEQYF TGTGCCAGCAGCCCACGCGTAGGGACCCATACGGAGCAGTACTTC
- TRBJ2-1 TRBV3-1 - CASSPSWDFSYNEQFF TGTGCCAGCAGCCCCTCCTGGGACTTCTCCTACAATGAGCAGTTCTTC
- TRBJ2-3 TRBV7-2 - CASSLGPVGTDTQYF TGTGCCAGCAGCTTAGGGCCCGTAGGCACAGATACGCAGTATTTT
- TRBJ2-7 TRBV9 TRBD1 CASSDDRAPYEQYF TGTGCCAGCAGCGACGACAGGGCCCCCTACGAGCAGTACTTC
- TRBJ2-5 TRBV7-2 TRBD2 CASSLFLWREVDNEQYF TGTGCCAGCAGCTTATTTTTGTGGCGGGAGGTTGACAATGAGCAGTACTTC
few TRBJ1-1 TRBV13 TRBD1 CASSLTGGVEAFF TGTGCCAGCAGCTTGACAGGGGGCGTTGAAGCTTTCTTT
few TRBJ2-3 TRBV5-1 TRBD2 CASRETAGSTDTQYF TGCGCCAGCAGAGAGACAGCGGGAAGCACAGATACGCAGTATTTT
- TRBJ1-2 TRBV6-2/TRBV6-3 - CASSNDEHYGYTF TGTGCCAGCAGTAATGACGAGCACTATGGCTACACCTTC
few TRBJ1-2 TRBV5-1 TRBD1 CASSPDRVDYGYTF TGCGCCAGCAGCCCTGACAGGGTCGACTATGGCTACACCTTC
- TRBJ2-3 TRBV28 TRBD2 CASRGPPGLVSTDTQYF TGTGCCAGCAGGGGACCACCGGGACTAGTTTCCACAGATACGCAGTATTTT
- TRBJ2-5 TRBV28 TRBD1 CASSTRTGGFETQYF TGTGCCAGCAGTACCCGGACAGGGGGTTTCGAGACCCAGTATTTC
- TRBJ1-1 TRBV2 - CASLNRGTEAFF TGTGCCAGCCTCAATAGGGGAACTGAAGCTTTCTTT
- TRBJ2-5 TRBV29-1 - CSVRGGPGETQYF TGCAGCGTTCGGGGAGGACCGGGAGAGACCCAGTACTTC
- TRBJ2-1 TRBV5-1 - CASSLPATVWEQFF TGCGCCAGCAGTCTCCCCGCTACTGTATGGGAGCAGTTCTTC
few TRBJ2-1 TRBV9 - CASSAWINEQFF TGTGCCAGCAGCGCCTGGATCAATGAGCAGTTCTTC
- TRBJ2-7 TRBV6-6 - CASSYSGDYEQYF TGTGCCAGCAGTTATAGTGGAGACTACGAGCAGTACTTC
- TRBJ1-4 TRBV9 TRBD1 CASSIQGAANEKLFF TGTGCCAGCAGCATCCAGGGGGCCGCTAATGAAAAACTGTTTTTT
- TRBJ2-7 TRBV7-2 TRBD2 CASSSFLAGDYYEQYF TGTGCCAGCAGCTCATTCTTAGCGGGGGATTACTACGAGCAGTACTTC
few TRBJ2-1 TRBV7-9 - CASSLRIGGGGNEQFF TGTGCCAGCAGCTTAAGGATCGGGGGCGGAGGCAATGAGCAGTTCTTC
once TRBJ2-3 TRBV6-2/TRBV6-3 - CASSKQGLFTDTQYF TGTGCCAGCAGTAAACAGGGCCTCTTCACAGATACGCAGTATTTT
- TRBJ2-1 TRBV5-6 - CASSLWGKLRGYNEQFF TGTGCCAGCAGCTTGTGGGGGAAACTCCGAGGTTACAATGAGCAGTTCTTC
- TRBJ2-5 TRBV20-1 - CSAYSGTEDWAQETQYF TGCAGTGCTTATTCCGGGACGGAGGATTGGGCCCAAGAGACCCAGTACTTC
- TRBJ2-5 TRBV20-1 - CSARERQRGSETQYF TGCAGTGCTAGAGAGAGACAAAGGGGGTCAGAGACCCAGTACTTC